What follows are 10 T cell receptor beta chains derived from one specimen sequenced in a study of blood T cell repertoires in COVID-19. Profiled with immunoSEQ multiplex PCR; TCRdb holds only in-frame clones, not every one. Of roughly 30,000 clones in the sample, about 85% were seen once. Sequencing was done on a sample of peripheral blood. The receptors stem from a human donor with acute or convalescent COVID-19. The donor label of this sample is uncertain.

The chain is built from TRBV15 and TRBJ2-6, with D possibly being TRBD2 (5 bases). Germline V gives CDR1 LNHNV, CDR2 YYDKDF (reference sequence). V gave up 0 bases and J gave up 0 bases, with 6 bases separating them. The CDR3 is 16 amino acids. The CDR3 protein is CATSRDAGSGANVLTF. The CDR3 nucleotides read TGTGCCACCAGCAGAGATGCGGGCTCTGGGGCCAACGTCCTGACTTTC.

The genes are TRBV9 and TRBJ1-2, with 9 bases lining up with TRBD1. V dropped 4 bases and J dropped 3; count of bases not matched to a gene: 4. CDR1 and CDR2 (germline): SGDLS, YYNGEE. The CDR3 is made up of 14 amino acids. CDR3 sequence reads: CASSKGQGDYGYTF. DNA of the CDR3: TGTGCCAGCAGCAAGGGACAGGGAGACTATGGCTACACCTTC.

The rearrangement uses TRBV29-1 and TRBJ2-1; 12 bases are a match to TRBD2. This CDR3 contains 15 residues. V shed 4 bases and J 1 base; nucleotides not matched to a gene: 2. Germline V gene sequence: CDR1 SQVTM, CDR2 ANQGSEA. The CDR3: CSVGTSGTSYNEQFF. Written as DNA, the CDR3 is TGCAGCGTTGGGACTAGCGGGACTTCCTACAATGAGCAGTTCTTC.

V is TRBV10-1 and J is TRBJ2-3; 9 bases align to TRBD2. V was clipped by 5 bases and J by 2 bases; unmatched bases: 8. This CDR3 comprises 16 residues. Germline V gene sequence: CDR1 WNHNN, CDR2 SYGVQD (reference sequence). DNA of the CDR3: TGCGCCAGCAGTCGATCGGCTAGCGGGGACACAGATACGCAGTATTTT. Translating gives CASSRSASGDTDTQYF.

V usage is TRBV30 and J usage is TRBJ1-3, with TRBD1 identical over 7 bases. This CDR3 has 14 amino acids. J was trimmed by 4 bases and V by 5 bases; bases with no gene match: 8. The germline V gene has CDR1 GTSNPN and CDR2 SVGIG (reference sequence). CDR3 DNA sequence: TGTGCCTGGGCGCCCGACAGGGTAGGAAACACCATATATTTT. Protein sequence: CAWAPDRVGNTIYF.

The V gene is TRBV19, the J gene TRBJ2-1, with 10 bases identical to TRBD2. V was pared by 7 bases and J by 7 bases, with 7 bases of the junction left unmatched. The CDR3 contains 14 residues. CDR1 is LNHDA, CDR2 SQIVND, per germline (reference sequence). The CDR3: CASKFSGGENEQFF. The CDR3 DNA sequence: TGTGCCAGTAAATTCAGCGGGGGGGAAAATGAGCAGTTCTTC. Using reference TRBV19 and TRBJ2-1 for the parts outside the CDR3, the full variable domain is DGGITQSPKYLFRKEGQNVTLSCEQNLNHDAMYWYRQDPGQGLRLIYYSQIVNDFQKGDIAEGYSVSREKKESFPLTVTSAQKNPTAFYLCASKFSGGENEQFFGPGTRLTVL.

The V gene is TRBV30, the J gene TRBJ1-1; 7 nucleotides line up with TRBD1. With 8 bases clipped from V and 0 bases from J, the junction kept 12 bases outside the gene matches. This CDR3 region has 15 residues. The germline V gene encodes CDR1 GTSNPN and CDR2 SVGIG (reference sequence). CDR3 nucleotides: TGTGCCGGGGGTGACCGGACAGGCTTGAACACTGAAGCTTTCTTT. The encoded protein is CAGGDRTGLNTEAFF.

This clone occurred once. This chain uses TRBV5-1 with TRBJ2-3, with 10 bases aligning to TRBD2. The CDR3 runs 15 residues. The junction had 2 bases not matched to a gene; V was cut back by 0 bases and J by 4 bases. Germline assignment: CDR1 SGHRS and CDR2 YFSETQ. The CDR3, as DNA: TGCGCCAGCAGCTTGGCTAGCGGGGGCTCAGATACGCAGTATTTT. Its translation: CASSLASGGSDTQYF.

This rearrangement joins TRBV11-2 to TRBJ2-7, with a weak D call TRBD1 (5 bases). The CDR3 sequence is 15 residues long. Trimming left V 3 bases short and J 0 bases short, with 12 bases between. Per germline, CDR1 SGHAT and CDR2 FQNNGV. The CDR3 protein is CASSLGRSSSYEQYF. CDR3 nucleotide sequence: TGTGCCAGCAGCTTGGGGCGGTCAAGCTCCTACGAGCAGTACTTC.

DNA for the CDR3: TGTGCCAGCAGCTTATGTAGAGGTAAGGATGAAAAACTGTTTTTT. It translates to CASSLCRGKDEKLFF. The chain carries TRBV7-9 and TRBJ1-4; D is unclear. Germline V gene data show CDR1 as SEHNR and CDR2 as FQNEAQ (reference sequence). Trimming took 2 bases from V and 6 from J, leaving 13 bases between them. CDR3 size: 15 residues.